The TCR beta chain described here comes from a study of CD8 T cells in ankylosing spondylitis. This clonotype was counted many times. Via MiXCR, TCRdb re-called the 5' RACE reads, giving one row per CDR3 protein. The table has about 260,000 distinct CDR3 sequences, 20% seen once. This CDR3 has 14 amino acids. The germline CDR1 and CDR2 sequences are KGHSH and LQKENI. V dropped 0 bases and J dropped 5 bases, with 10 bases sitting between them. The chain uses TRBV18 and TRBJ2-5, with a possible D match to TRBD2 (5 bases). This receptor was taken from a male donor with ankylosing spondylitis or in good health (not recorded which). Input material: blood, either unsorted or a sorted T cell fraction (not recorded which). As DNA, the CDR3 is TGTGCCAGCTCACCACCCACTAGTAGGGAGACCCAGTACTTC. Encoded protein: CASSPPTSRETQYF.